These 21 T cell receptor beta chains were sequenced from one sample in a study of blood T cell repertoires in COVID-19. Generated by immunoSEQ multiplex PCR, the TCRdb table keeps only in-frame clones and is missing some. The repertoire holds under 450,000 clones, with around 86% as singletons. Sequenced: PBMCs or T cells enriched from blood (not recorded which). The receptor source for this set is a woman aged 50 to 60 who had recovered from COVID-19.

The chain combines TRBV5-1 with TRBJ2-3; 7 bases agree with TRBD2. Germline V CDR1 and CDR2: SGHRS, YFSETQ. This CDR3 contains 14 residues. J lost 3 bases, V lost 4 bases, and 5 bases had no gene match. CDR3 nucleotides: TGCGCCAGCAGCAACGGGGGGAGTACAGATACGCAGTATTTT. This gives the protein CASSNGGSTDTQYF.

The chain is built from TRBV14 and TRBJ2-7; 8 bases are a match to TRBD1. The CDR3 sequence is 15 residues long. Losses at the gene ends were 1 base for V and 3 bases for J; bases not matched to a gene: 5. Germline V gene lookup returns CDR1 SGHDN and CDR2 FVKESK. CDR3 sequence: CASSQAFRGLYEQYF. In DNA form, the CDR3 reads TGTGCCAGCAGCCAAGCTTTCAGGGGGCTCTACGAGCAGTACTTC.

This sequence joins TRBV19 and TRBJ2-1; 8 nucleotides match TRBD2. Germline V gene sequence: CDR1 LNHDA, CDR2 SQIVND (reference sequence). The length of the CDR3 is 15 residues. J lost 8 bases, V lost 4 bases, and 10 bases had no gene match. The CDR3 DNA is TGTGCCAGTAGTACCATAGCGGGACTAACGGATGAGCAGTTCTTC. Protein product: CASSTIAGLTDEQFF.

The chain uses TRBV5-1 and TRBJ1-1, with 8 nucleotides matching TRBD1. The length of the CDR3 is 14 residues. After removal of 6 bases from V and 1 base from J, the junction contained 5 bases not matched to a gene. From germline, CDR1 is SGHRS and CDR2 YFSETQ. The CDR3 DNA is TGCGCCAGCAAAGAAGGGACAGGGAACACTGAAGCTTTCTTT. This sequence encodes CASKEGTGNTEAFF.

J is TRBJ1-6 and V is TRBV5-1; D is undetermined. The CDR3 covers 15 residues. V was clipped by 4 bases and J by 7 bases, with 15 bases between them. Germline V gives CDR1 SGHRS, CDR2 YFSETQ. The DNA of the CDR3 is TGCGCCAGCAGCGAGTTAACAGACATAAATTCACCCCTCCACTTT. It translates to CASSELTDINSPLHF.

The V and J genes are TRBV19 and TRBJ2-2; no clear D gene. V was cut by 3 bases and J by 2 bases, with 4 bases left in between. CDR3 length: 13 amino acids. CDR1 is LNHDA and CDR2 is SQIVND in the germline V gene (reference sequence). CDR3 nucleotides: TGTGCCAGTAGTATCACAAACACCGGGGAGCTGTTTTTT. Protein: CASSITNTGELFF.

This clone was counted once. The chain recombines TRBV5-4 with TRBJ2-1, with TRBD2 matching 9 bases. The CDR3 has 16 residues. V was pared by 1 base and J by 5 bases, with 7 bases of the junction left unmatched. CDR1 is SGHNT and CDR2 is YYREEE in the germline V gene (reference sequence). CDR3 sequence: CASSLSGTSFHNEQFF. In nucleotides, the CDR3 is TGTGCCAGCAGCTTGTCAGGGACTAGCTTCCACAATGAGCAGTTCTTC.

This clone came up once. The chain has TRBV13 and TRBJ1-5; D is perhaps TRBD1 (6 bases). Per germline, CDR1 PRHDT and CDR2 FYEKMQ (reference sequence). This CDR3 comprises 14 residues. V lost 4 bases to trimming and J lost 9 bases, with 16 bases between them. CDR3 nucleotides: TGTGCCAGCAGCTCATCGGACAGCAGGCGGCCCCAGCATTTT. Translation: CASSSSDSRRPQHF.

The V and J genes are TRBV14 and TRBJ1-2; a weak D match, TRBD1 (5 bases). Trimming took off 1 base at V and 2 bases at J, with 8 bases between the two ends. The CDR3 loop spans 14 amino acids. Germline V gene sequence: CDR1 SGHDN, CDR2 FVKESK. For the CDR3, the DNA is TGTGCCAGCAGCCAAGGGGGCCCGAACTATGGCTACACCTTC. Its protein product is CASSQGGPNYGYTF.

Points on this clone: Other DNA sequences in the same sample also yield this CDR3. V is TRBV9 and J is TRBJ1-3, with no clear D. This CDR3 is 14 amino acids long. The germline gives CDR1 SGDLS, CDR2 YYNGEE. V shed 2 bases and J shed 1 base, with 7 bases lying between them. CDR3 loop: CASSVEGSGNTIYF. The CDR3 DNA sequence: TGTGCCAGCAGCGTCGAGGGATCTGGAAACACCATATATTTT.

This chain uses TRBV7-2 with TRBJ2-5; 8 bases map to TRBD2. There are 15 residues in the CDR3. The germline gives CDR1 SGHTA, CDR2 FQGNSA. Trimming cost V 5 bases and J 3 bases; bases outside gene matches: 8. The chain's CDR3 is CASSPRAGAEETQYF. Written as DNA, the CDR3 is TGTGCCAGCAGCCCTAGAGCGGGGGCTGAAGAGACCCAGTACTTC.

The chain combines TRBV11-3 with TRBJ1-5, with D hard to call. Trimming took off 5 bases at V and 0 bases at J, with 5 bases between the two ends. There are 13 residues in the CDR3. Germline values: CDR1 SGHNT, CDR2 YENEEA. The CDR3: CASSLYSNQPQHF. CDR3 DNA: TGTGCCAGCAGCCTCTATAGCAATCAGCCCCAGCATTTT. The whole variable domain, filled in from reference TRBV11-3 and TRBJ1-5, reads EAGVVQSPRYKIIEKKQPVAFWCNPISGHNTLYWYLQNLGQGPELLIRYENEEAVDDSQLPKDRFSAERLKGVDSTLKIQPAELGDSAVYLCASSLYSNQPQHFGDGTRLSIL.

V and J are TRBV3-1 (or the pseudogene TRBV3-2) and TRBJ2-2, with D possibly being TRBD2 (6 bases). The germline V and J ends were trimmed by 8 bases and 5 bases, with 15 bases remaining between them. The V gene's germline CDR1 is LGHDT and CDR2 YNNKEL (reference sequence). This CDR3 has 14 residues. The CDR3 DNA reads TGTGCCAGCTCCGGGACTGTAGCGACCGGGGAGCTGTTTTTT. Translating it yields CASSGTVATGELFF.

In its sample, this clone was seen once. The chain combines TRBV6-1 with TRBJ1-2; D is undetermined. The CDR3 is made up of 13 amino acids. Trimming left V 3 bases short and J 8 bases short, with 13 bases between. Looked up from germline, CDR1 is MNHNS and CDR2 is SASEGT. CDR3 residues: CASSDLPTYGYTF. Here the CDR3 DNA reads TGTGCCAGCAGTGATCTTCCGACATACGGCTACACCTTC.

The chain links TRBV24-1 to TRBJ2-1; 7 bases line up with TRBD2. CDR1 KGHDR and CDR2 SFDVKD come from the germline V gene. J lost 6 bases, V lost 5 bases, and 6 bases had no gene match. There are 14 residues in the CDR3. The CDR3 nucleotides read TGTGCCACCAGTGGAGGGAAGCGGGGCAATGAGCAGTTCTTC. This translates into CATSGGKRGNEQFF.

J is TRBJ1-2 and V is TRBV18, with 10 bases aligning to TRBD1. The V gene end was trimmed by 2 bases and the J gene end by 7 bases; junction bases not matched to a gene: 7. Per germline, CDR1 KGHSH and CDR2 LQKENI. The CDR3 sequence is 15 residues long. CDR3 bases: TGTGCCAGCTCACCAAACCGGGACAGGGGCCTTGGCTACACCTTC. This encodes CASSPNRDRGLGYTF.

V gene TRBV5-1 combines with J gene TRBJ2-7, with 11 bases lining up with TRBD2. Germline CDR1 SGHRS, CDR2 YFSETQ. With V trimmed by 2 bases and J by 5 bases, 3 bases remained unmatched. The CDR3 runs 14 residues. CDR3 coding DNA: TGCGCCAGCAGCTTACTAGCGGGAGTAGACGAGCAGTACTTC. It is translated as CASSLLAGVDEQYF.

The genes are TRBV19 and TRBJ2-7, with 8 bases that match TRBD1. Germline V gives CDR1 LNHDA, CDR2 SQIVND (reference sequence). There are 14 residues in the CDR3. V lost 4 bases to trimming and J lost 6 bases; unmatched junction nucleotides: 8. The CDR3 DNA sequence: TGTGCCAGTAGTACCCCGACAGGGGCTTCCGAGCAGTACTTC. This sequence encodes CASSTPTGASEQYF.

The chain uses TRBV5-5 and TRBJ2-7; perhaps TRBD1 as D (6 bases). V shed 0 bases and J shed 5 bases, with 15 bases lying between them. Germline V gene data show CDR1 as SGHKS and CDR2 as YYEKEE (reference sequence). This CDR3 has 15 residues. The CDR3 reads CASSLEGVGLDEQYF. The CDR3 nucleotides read TGTGCCAGCAGCTTGGAGGGGGTTGGGCTAGACGAGCAGTACTTC.

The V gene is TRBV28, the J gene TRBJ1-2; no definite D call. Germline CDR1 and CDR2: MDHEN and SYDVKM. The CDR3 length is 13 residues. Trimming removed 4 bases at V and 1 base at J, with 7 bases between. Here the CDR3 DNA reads TGTGCCAGCAGTTCTTACAGTAACTATGGCTACACCTTC. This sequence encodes CASSSYSNYGYTF.

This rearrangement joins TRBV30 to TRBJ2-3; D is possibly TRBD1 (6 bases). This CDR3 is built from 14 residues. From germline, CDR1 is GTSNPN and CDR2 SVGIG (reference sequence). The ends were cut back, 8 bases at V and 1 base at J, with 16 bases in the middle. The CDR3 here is CAVRAAGGTDTQYF. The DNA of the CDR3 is TGTGCCGTTAGGGCGGCAGGGGGCACAGATACGCAGTATTTT.